This is a list of T cell receptor beta chains from one sample in a study of T cells after yellow fever vaccination. TCRdb reprocessed the 5' RACE reads with MiXCR, giving one entry per CDR3 protein. This table holds hundreds of thousands of distinct CDR3 sequences, around 12% found once. The sequencing used PBMCs, collected on the day of the yellow fever booster vaccination. The receptors originated from a man aged 25 to 40 who received the YFV17D yellow fever vaccine. The CDR3 runs from the conserved cysteine through the conserved F or W. A D gene is named only where the DNA matches it firmly. The size of a clone is reported for some rows only, either as once, few or many, or as a class for expanded clones.

j_call | d_call | v_call | clone_size | cdr3_aa | cdr3_nt
TRBJ2-5 | - | TRBV29-1 | few | CSGKLRETQYF | TGCAGCGGGAAATTACGAGAGACCCAGTACTTC
TRBJ2-2 | - | TRBV6-1 | few | CASSNPSTGELFF | TGTGCCAGCAGCAACCCTAGCACCGGGGAGCTGTTTTTT
TRBJ2-1 | TRBD1 | TRBV20-1 | - | CSARSPGQELF | TGCAGTGCTAGGTCGCCGGGACAGGAACTCTTC
TRBJ2-5 | - | TRBV5-1 | - | CASSPRGLQYQETQYF | TGCGCCAGCAGCCCGAGAGGGCTTCAGTACCAAGAGACCCAGTACTTC
TRBJ1-1 | - | TRBV6-1 | once | CASPEFTEAFF | TGTGCCAGCCCGGAGTTCACTGAAGCTTTCTTT
TRBJ2-5 | - | TRBV6-5 | few | CASSYVEQETQYF | TGTGCCAGCAGTTACGTGGAGCAAGAGACCCAGTACTTC
TRBJ1-1 | TRBD1 | TRBV7-2 | few | CASSLQGYTEAFF | TGTGCCAGCAGCCTACAGGGGTACACTGAAGCTTTCTTT
TRBJ1-4 | - | TRBV5-5 | - | CASSLQPQGNEKLFF | TGTGCCAGCAGCTTGCAACCACAGGGAAACGAAAAACTGTTTTTT
TRBJ2-5 | TRBD2 | TRBV20-1 | many | CSALRSGRQETQYF | TGCAGTGCCCTCCGGAGCGGGAGACAGGAGACCCAGTACTTC
TRBJ2-6 | - | TRBV6-1 | - | CASSRAGTPNSGANVLTF | TGTGCCAGCAGCCGGGCGGGGACTCCGAACTCTGGGGCCAACGTCCTGACTTTC
TRBJ2-3 | - | TRBV4-3 | few | CASSQGGITDTQYF | TGCGCCAGCAGCCAAGGAGGGATCACAGATACGCAGTATTTT
TRBJ2-1 | TRBD2 | TRBV5-1 | - | CASSPREGLSNEQFF | TGCGCCAGCAGCCCCCGGGAGGGCCTTTCCAATGAGCAGTTCTTC
TRBJ1-4 | - | TRBV7-2 | few | CASSSGGGASLGKLFF | TGTGCCAGCAGCTCGGGAGGGGGGGCAAGTCTAGGAAAACTGTTTTTT
TRBJ2-5 | TRBD2 | TRBV7-8 | few | CASQWAGAGRVQETQYF | TGTGCGAGCCAGTGGGCAGGAGCGGGACGGGTGCAAGAGACCCAGTACTTC
TRBJ2-2 | - | TRBV12-3/TRBV12-4 | few | CASTKILAGELFF | TGTGCCAGCACGAAGATTTTGGCCGGGGAGCTGTTTTTT
TRBJ2-7 | - | TRBV21-1 | few | CASSNHRVRDYEQYF | TGTGCCAGCAGCAATCACAGGGTGAGGGACTACGAGCAGTACTTC
TRBJ1-4 | - | TRBV5-1 | few | CASSTRGQGGGEKLFF | TGCGCCAGCAGCACCCGGGGCCAGGGTGGAGGGGAAAAACTGTTTTTT
TRBJ2-7 | TRBD1 | TRBV20-1 | - | CSAPQGAFNGEQYF | TGCAGTGCTCCCCAGGGGGCGTTTAATGGGGAGCAGTACTTC
TRBJ2-1 | - | TRBV20-1 | few | CSADGQFF | TGCAGTGCTGATGGGCAGTTCTTC
TRBJ1-4 | - | TRBV6-1 | few | CASSESHWVATNEKLFF | TGTGCCAGCAGTGAAAGCCATTGGGTTGCAACTAATGAAAAACTGTTTTTT
TRBJ1-2 | - | TRBV28 | - | CASSLRARGYTF | TGTGCCAGCAGTTTAAGGGCGCGGGGCTACACCTTC
TRBJ2-2 | - | TRBV20-1 | - | CSAKGLTNTGELFF | TGCAGTGCTAAAGGACTTACGAACACCGGGGAGCTGTTTTTT
TRBJ2-7 | - | TRBV19 | few | CASSIGGGSGEQYF | TGTGCCAGTAGTATAGGAGGCGGTTCCGGAGAGCAGTACTTC
TRBJ2-3 | TRBD1 | TRBV20-1 | - | CSASPGQGVTPDTQYF | TGCAGTGCCTCCCCCGGACAGGGGGTAACGCCAGATACGCAGTATTTT
TRBJ2-3 | - | TRBV5-4 | - | CASSPRDSTDTQYF | TGTGCCAGCAGCCCGAGGGATAGCACAGATACGCAGTATTTT
TRBJ2-1 | - | TRBV6-5 | few | CASSSTKGESYNEQFF | TGTGCCAGCAGTTCGACTAAGGGGGAGTCCTACAATGAGCAGTTCTTC
TRBJ2-7 | - | TRBV27 | few | CASSLAGTRREQYF | TGTGCCAGCAGTTTAGCGGGTACGAGACGTGAGCAGTACTTC
TRBJ2-7 | - | TRBV5-6 | many | CASSRDGDEQYF | TGTGCCAGCAGTCGCGACGGGGACGAGCAGTACTTC
TRBJ2-3 | TRBD2 | TRBV10-3 | - | CAISEYVAGADTQYF | TGTGCCATCAGTGAATATGTAGCGGGAGCAGATACGCAGTATTTT
TRBJ1-5 | - | TRBV10-3 | few | CAIISPGCYSNQPQHF | TGTGCCATCATAAGTCCAGGGTGTTATAGCAATCAGCCCCAGCATTTT
TRBJ2-1 | - | TRBV20-1 | few | CSAPPRTNPYNEQFF | TGCAGTGCTCCTCCCCGGACTAACCCCTACAATGAGCAGTTCTTC
TRBJ2-3 | - | TRBV15 | few | CATSTLGGVDTQYF | TGTGCCACCAGCACCCTAGGTGGTGTGGATACGCAGTATTTT
TRBJ2-7 | TRBD2 | TRBV7-2 | few | CASREASGGLSEQYF | TGTGCCAGCAGGGAAGCTAGCGGGGGCCTCTCCGAGCAGTACTTC
TRBJ2-7 | - | TRBV3-1 | - | CASSQQRDSFYEQYF | TGTGCCAGCAGCCAACAGCGCGACAGTTTTTACGAGCAGTACTTC
TRBJ2-3 | - | TRBV12-5 | few | CASGSPPVPDPGDTQYF | TGTGCTAGTGGTTCCCCGCCGGTACCGGACCCGGGGGATACGCAGTATTTT
TRBJ2-7 | - | TRBV27 | - | CASSLRPAGGQGLSYEQYF | TGTGCCAGCAGTTTAAGGCCGGCGGGCGGGCAGGGCCTCTCCTACGAGCAGTACTTC
TRBJ2-2 | - | TRBV18 | few | CASSPPGGRDTGELFF | TGTGCCAGCTCACCACCGGGGGGGCGAGACACCGGGGAGCTGTTTTTT
TRBJ1-2 | TRBD1 | TRBV7-2 | - | CASSLVWDRSGSYGYTF | TGTGCCAGCAGCTTAGTTTGGGACAGATCAGGATCGTATGGCTACACCTTC
TRBJ1-4 | - | TRBV21-1 | few | CASSEARQSVEKLFF | TGTGCCAGCAGCGAAGCCCGACAGTCGGTTGAAAAACTGTTTTTT
TRBJ1-2 | - | TRBV10-3 | - | CAINLGGDYGYTF | TGTGCCATCAACCTCGGAGGGGATTATGGCTACACCTTC
TRBJ2-3 | TRBD2 | TRBV4-1 | - | CASSQEKRTSGSPWGADTQYF | TGCGCCAGCAGCCAAGAAAAAAGGACTAGCGGGAGTCCTTGGGGGGCAGATACGCAGTATTTT
TRBJ1-1 | - | TRBV30 | - | CAWSDSGREAFF | TGTGCCTGGAGCGACTCCGGCCGTGAAGCTTTCTTT